A selection of T cell receptor beta chains follows, all from one sample in a study of technical replicates of blood from a handful of donors. Profiling relied on immunoSEQ multiplex PCR, and the TCRdb table lists in-frame clones only, not all of them. This sample carries about 90,000 clones, 90% to 95% of them seen once, and the ten largest clones take around 0.25%. What was sequenced was T cells isolated from PBMCs. These receptors were collected from a human donor in good health. Each CDR3 is given with its conserved first and last residue. D genes are given only for firm matches.

>TRBV10-1|16|-|TRBJ2-7
CASTILRRETTYEQYF
TGCGCCAGCACCATCCTCAGGAGGGAGACTACCTACGAGCAGTACTTC
>TRBV5-6|15|TRBD1|TRBJ1-5
CASSSVDRMGQPQHF
TGTGCCAGCAGCTCCGTGGACAGGATGGGCCAGCCCCAGCATTTT
>TRBV28|14|TRBD2|TRBJ2-7
CASGTSGSSYEQYF
TGTGCCAGCGGGACTAGCGGGAGCTCCTACGAGCAGTACTTC
>TRBV13|16|-|TRBJ1-6
CASSPLGSSYNSPLHF
TGTGCCAGCAGCCCACTCGGGAGCTCCTATAATTCACCCCTCCACTTT
>TRBV5-1|20|-|TRBJ1-6
CASSFGTRTASSSYNSPLHF
TGCGCCAGCAGCTTCGGGACCAGGACAGCTTCTAGCTCCTATAATTCACCCCTCCACTTT
>TRBV28|13|-|TRBJ2-1
CASGPPTRAEQFF
TGTGCCAGCGGGCCCCCAACTAGAGCCGAGCAGTTCTTC
>TRBV9|16|-|TRBJ2-1
CASSPRWGNGRHEQFF
TGTGCCAGCAGCCCTCGATGGGGAAATGGGAGGCATGAGCAGTTCTTC
>TRBV15|13|TRBD2|TRBJ2-1
CAAGLAEDNEQFF
TGTGCCGCGGGACTAGCGGAGGACAATGAGCAGTTCTTC
>TRBV19|13|-|TRBJ1-5
CASSIQSNQPQHF
TGTGCCAGTAGTATACAGAGCAATCAGCCCCAGCATTTT
>TRBV27|16|TRBD1|TRBJ2-3
CASRQSGTGNADTQYF
TGTGCCAGCAGACAATCCGGGACAGGGAATGCAGATACGCAGTATTTT
>TRBV15|16|-|TRBJ1-4
CATSRDSQHTEEKLFF
TGTGCCACCAGCAGAGATTCGCAACATACGGAGGAAAAACTGTTTTTT